The 2 T cell receptor beta chains presented below share a single source sample, sequenced in a study of OX40 agonist ivuxolimab in advanced cancers. Assay: immunoSEQ multiplex PCR; the TCRdb copy retains only in-frame clones and omits some. Altogether 45,000 to 60,000 clones are present, about nine tenths being singletons, with the ten largest covering 3.8%. Sequenced here: CD4+ or CD8+ T cells sorted from blood, sampled in a trial of the OX40 agonist ivuxolimab. These receptor sequences come from an adult with an advanced solid tumor such as melanoma, head and neck, liver or kidney cancer.

V usage is TRBV28 and J usage is TRBJ2-3, with TRBD1 matching 7 bases. CDR3 size: 13 residues. Germline V gives CDR1 MDHEN, CDR2 SYDVKM. J was trimmed by 4 bases and V by 6 bases; bases with no gene match: 4. CDR3: CASSTTGADTQYF. The CDR3 nucleotides read TGTGCCAGCAGCACCACAGGGGCAGATACGCAGTATTTT.

The V and J genes are TRBV5-6 and TRBJ2-3, with 7 bases matching TRBD2. The V gene's germline CDR1 is SGHDT and CDR2 YYEEEE. There are 15 residues in the CDR3. The J segment lost 0 bases and the V segment lost 4 bases, leaving 5 bases of the junction unmatched. CDR3 loop: CASSPSGLSTDTQYF. Written as DNA, the CDR3 is TGTGCCAGCAGCCCTTCGGGACTAAGCACAGATACGCAGTATTTT.